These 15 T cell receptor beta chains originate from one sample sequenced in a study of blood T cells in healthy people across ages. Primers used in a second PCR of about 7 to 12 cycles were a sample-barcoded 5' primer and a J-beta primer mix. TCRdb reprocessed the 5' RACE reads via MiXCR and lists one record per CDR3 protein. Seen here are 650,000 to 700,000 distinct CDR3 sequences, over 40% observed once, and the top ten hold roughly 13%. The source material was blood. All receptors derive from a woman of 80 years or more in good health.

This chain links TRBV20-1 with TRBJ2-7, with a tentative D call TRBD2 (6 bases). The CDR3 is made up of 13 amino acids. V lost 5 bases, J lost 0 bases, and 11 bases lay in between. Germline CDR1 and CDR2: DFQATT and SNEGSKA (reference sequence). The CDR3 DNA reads TGCAGTGCTTGGAGGGACTCCTCCTACGAGCAGTACTTC. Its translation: CSAWRDSSYEQYF.

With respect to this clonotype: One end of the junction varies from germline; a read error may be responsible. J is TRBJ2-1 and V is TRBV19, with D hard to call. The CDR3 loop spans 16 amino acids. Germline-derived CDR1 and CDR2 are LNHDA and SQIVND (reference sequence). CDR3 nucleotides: TGTGCCAATAGTATAGGTGGGGTCGGCTCCTACAATGAGCAGTTCTTC. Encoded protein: CANSIGGVGSYNEQFF.

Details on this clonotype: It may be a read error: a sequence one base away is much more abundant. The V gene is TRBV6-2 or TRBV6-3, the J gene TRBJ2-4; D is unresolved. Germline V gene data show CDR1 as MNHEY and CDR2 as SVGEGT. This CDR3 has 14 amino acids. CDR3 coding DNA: TGTGCCAGCGGCGAATCTGGAGCCAAAACCATTCAGTACTTC. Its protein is CASGESGAKTIQYF.

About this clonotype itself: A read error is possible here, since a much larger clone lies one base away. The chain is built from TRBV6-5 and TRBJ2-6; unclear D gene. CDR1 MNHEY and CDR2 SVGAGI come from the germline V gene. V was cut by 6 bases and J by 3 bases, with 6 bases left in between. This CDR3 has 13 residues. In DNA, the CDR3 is TGTGCCAGCAGGTGGGATGGGGCCAACGTCCTGACTTTC. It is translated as CASRWDGANVLTF.

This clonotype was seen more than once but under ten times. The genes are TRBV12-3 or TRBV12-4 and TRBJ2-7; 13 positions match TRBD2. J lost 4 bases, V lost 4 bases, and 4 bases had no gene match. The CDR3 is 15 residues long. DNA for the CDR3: TGTGCCAGCAGTTCCGGGACTAGCGGGACGTACGAGCAGTACTTC. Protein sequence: CASSSGTSGTYEQYF.

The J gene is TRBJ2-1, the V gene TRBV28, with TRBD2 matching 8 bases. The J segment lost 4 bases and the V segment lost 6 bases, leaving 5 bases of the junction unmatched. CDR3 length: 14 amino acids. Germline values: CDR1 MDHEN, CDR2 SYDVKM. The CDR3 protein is CASRLQREYNEQFF. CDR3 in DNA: TGTGCCAGCAGGCTCCAGCGGGAGTACAATGAGCAGTTCTTC.

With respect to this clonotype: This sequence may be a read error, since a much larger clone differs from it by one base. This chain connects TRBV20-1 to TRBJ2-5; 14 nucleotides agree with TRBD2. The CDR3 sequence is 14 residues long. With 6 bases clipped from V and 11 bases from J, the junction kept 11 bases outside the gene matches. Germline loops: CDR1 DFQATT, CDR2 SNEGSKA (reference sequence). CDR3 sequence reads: CSAQPGTSGREQYF. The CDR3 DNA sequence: TGCAGTGCCCAACCCGGGACTAGCGGGAGAGAGCAGTACTTC.

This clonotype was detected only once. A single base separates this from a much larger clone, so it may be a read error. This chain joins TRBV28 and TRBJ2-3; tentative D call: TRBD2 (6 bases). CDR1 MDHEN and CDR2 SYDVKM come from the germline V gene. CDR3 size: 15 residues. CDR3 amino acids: CASSPRSGSTDAQYF. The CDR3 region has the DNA TGTGCCAGCAGTCCCAGGTCCGGGAGTACAGATGCGCAGTATTTT.

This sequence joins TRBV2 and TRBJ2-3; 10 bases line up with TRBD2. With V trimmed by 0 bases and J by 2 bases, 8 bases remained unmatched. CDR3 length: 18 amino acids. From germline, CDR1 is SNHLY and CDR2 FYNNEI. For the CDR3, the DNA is TGTGCCAGCAGTGAAGCGCTTCTAGCGGGGGCTTACACAGATACGCAGTATTTT. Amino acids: CASSEALLAGAYTDTQYF.

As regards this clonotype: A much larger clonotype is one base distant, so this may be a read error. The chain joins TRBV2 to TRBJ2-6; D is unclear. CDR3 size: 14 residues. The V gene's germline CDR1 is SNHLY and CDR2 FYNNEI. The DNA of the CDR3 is TGTGCCACCCAAAGGAGCTCTGAGGCCAACGTCCTGACTTTC. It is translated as CATQRSSEANVLTF.

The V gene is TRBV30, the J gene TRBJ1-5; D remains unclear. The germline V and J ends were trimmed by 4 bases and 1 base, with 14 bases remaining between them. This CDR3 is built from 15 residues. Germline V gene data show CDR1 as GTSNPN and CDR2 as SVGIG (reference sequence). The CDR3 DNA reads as TGTGCCTGGAAAGCGGGTGGGCTGAGCAATCAGCCCCAGCATTTT. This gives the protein CAWKAGGLSNQPQHF.

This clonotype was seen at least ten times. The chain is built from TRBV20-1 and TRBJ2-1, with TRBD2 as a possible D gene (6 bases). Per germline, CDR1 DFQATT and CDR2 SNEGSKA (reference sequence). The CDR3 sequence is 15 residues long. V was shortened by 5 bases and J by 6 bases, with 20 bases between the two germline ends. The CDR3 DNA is TGCAGTGCTCCGGATCCCCGGGAGACCAGCAATGAGCAGTTCTTC. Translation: CSAPDPRETSNEQFF.

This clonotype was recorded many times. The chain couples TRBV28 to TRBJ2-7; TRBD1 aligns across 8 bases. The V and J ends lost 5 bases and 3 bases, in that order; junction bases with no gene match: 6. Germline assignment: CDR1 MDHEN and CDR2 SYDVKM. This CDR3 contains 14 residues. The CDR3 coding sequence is TGTGCCAGCAGTACAGGGGGTCAAATCTACGAGCAGTACTTC. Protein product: CASSTGGQIYEQYF.

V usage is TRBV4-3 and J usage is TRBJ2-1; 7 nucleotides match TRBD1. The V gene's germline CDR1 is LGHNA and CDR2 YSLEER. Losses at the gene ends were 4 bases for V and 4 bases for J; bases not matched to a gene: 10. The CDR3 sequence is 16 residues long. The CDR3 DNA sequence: TGCGCCAGCAGCCCCAGGGGGAGTGAGCTATACAATGAGCAGTTCTTC. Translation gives CASSPRGSELYNEQFF.

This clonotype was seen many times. In DNA, the CDR3 is TGCAGTGCTAGGGCCGAGGCGGGAGGGCTCATCCATGAGCAGTTCTTC. It translates to CSARAEAGGLIHEQFF. The V gene is TRBV20-1, the J gene TRBJ2-1; 9 bases match TRBD2. J gave up 8 bases and V 3 bases, and 14 bases lay outside the gene matches. Germline lookup yields CDR1 DFQATT and CDR2 SNEGSKA (reference sequence). The CDR3 consists of 16 residues.